This T cell receptor (beta chain) was captured in a study of regulatory T cells in long-lasting Graves disease. The V and J ends lost 4 bases and 3 bases respectively, with 16 bases between them. This CDR3 is 15 amino acids long. Per germline, CDR1 SGDLS and CDR2 YYNGEE. Only a few counts were recorded for this clonotype. Documented time point: newly diagnosed GD, antithyroid drugs for less than 3 months. PBMC RNA served as the TCR library source. Through Arm-PCR of CDR3 regions and iRepertoire HTBI primers, TCR beta libraries were built. TCRdb ran MiXCR on the multiplex PCR reads and lists one entry per CDR3 protein. The sample lists roughly 610,000 distinct CDR3 sequences, 16% occurring once. This sample was also put to use in a study of T cells in Graves' hyperthyroidism and ophthalmopathy.

This chain links TRBV9 with TRBJ1-1; no clear D gene. This clonotype originated in a woman in her 30s with Graves disease. Source: peripheral blood mononuclear cells (PBMCs), taken at new diagnosis, from a patient treated with antithyroid drugs. The CDR3 DNA is TGTGCCAGCAGCTCTACCATACATAGGGACACTGAAGCTTTCTTT. This sequence encodes CASSSTIHRDTEAFF.